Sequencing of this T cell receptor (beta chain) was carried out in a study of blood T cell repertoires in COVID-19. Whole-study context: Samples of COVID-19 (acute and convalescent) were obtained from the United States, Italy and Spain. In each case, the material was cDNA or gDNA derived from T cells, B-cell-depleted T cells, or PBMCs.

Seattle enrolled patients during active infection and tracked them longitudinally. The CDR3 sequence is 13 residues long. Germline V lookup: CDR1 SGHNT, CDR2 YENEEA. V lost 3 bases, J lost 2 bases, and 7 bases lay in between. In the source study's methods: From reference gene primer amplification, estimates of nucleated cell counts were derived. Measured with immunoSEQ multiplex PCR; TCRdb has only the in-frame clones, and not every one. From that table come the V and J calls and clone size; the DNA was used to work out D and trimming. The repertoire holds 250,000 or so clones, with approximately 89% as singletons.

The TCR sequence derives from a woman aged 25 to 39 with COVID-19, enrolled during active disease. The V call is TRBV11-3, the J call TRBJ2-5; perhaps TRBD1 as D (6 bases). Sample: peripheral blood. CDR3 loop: CASSFTGQETQYF. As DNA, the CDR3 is TGTGCCAGCAGCTTTACAGGGCAAGAGACCCAGTACTTC.